The next 3 T cell receptor beta chains were all read from a single sample in a study of post-analysis software for immune sequencing data. Study-wide points: Controls had lower frequencies than patients of about 5 TRBV segments, which included TRBV5-6, TRBV5-1 and TRBV20-1.

Unique molecular identifiers were present in the TCR beta cDNA libraries. TCRdb recomputed calls from the PCR reads with MiXCR, one row per CDR3 protein. The sample comprises roughly 670,000 distinct CDR3 sequences, 59% of which are singletons, and about 11% rests with the top ten. These receptors are not linked to any known antigen. Sequencing was carried out using blood. The receptors were gathered from a girl aged 2-10 years with multiple sclerosis.

This rearrangement joins TRBV29-1 to TRBJ1-2; 8 positions agree with TRBD1. Germline CDR1 reads SQVTM; CDR2 reads ANQGSEA. The CDR3 runs 13 residues. J was trimmed by 4 bases and V by 6 bases; bases with no gene match: 7. CDR3 protein: CSVAQGVGYGYTF. CDR3 DNA: TGCAGCGTAGCACAGGGGGTCGGCTATGGCTACACCTTC. Based on the CDR3 plus reference TRBV29-1 and TRBJ1-2, the full variable domain is SAVISQKPSRDICQRGTSLTIQCQVDSQVTMMFWYRQQPGQSLTLIATANQGSEATYESGFVIDKFPISRPNLTFSTLTVSNMSPEDSSIYLCSVAQGVGYGYTFGSGTRLTVV.

The chain uses TRBV4-1 and TRBJ2-4, with D uncertain. Germline-derived CDR1 and CDR2 are MGHRA and YSYEKL. This CDR3 comprises 14 residues. Deletions cut 1 base from V and 7 bases from J, with 11 bases between. CDR3: CASSQVMDLNIQYF. The CDR3 nucleotides are TGCGCCAGCAGCCAAGTTATGGATCTGAACATTCAGTACTTC.

The CDR3 sequence is CASSQQRGNGYTF. In DNA, the CDR3 is TGTGCCAGCAGCCAACAGAGGGGCAATGGCTACACCTTC. The chain is built from TRBV7-2 and TRBJ1-2, with D tentatively TRBD1 (5 bases). Trimming took off 5 bases at V and 6 bases at J, with 13 bases between the two ends. This CDR3 region has 13 residues. CDR1 is SGHTA, CDR2 FQGNSA, per germline.